The present TCR beta chain was sequenced within a study of T-cell reconstitution after alpha-beta-depleted transplantation in children. Using unique molecular identifiers, the investigators prepared the TCRbeta library. TCRdb analysed the PCR reads with MiXCR anew, one entry per CDR3 protein. The sample contains about 600,000 distinct CDR3 sequences, around 13% of which appear only once. Study-wide results and caveats: Reportedly, roughly two months post-transplant, alpha-beta T cells arose from several hundred expanded graft clones. At one year after transplant, newly produced T cells mostly accounted for T-cell counts and diversity.

CDR1 and CDR2 (germline): SQVTM, ANQGSEA. Trimming pared 2 bases from V and 3 bases from J, leaving 10 bases between. This CDR3 has 14 amino acids. Worth noting for this clonotype: Its antigen remains unidentified.

This clonotype was obtained from a male patient under 18 who had a stem cell transplant for acute myeloid leukemia, so the T cells may come from the graft donor. This chain links TRBV29-1 with TRBJ2-2, with D perhaps TRBD1 (5 bases). The source was PBMCs, mostly from graft donor cells, collected 360 days after TCRalphabeta/CD19-depleted stem cell transplant. CDR3 sequence: CSVEPRGDTGELFF. The CDR3 nucleotides read TGCAGCGTTGAACCTAGGGGCGACACCGGGGAGCTGTTTTTT.